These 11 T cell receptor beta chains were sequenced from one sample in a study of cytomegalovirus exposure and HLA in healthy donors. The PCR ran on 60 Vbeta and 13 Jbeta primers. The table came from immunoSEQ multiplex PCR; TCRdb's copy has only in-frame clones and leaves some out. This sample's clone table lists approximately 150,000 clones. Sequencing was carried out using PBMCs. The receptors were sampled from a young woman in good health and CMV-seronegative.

This CDR3 is CASSPPLRSPPDTQYF. Here the CDR3 DNA reads TGTGCCAGCAGCCCCCCCCTGAGATCCCCTCCAGATACGCAGTATTTT. The rearrangement links TRBV9 to TRBJ2-3; D not resolved. This CDR3 spans 16 amino acids. Between the trimmed V and J ends, which lost 4 bases and 4 bases, there was a span of 19 bases. Germline-derived CDR1 and CDR2 are SGDLS and YYNGEE.

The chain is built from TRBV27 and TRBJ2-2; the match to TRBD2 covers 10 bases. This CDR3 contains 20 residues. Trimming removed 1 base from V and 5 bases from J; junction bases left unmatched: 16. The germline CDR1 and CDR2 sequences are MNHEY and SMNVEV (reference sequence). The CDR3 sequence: CASSLLGASGSALITGELFF. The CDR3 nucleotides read TGTGCCAGCAGTTTATTAGGAGCTAGCGGGAGTGCACTCATTACCGGGGAGCTGTTTTTT.

This CDR3 is CASSSRVSTGELFF. CDR3 nucleotides: TGTGCCAGCAGTTCTAGAGTTTCCACCGGGGAGCTGTTTTTT. This sequence joins TRBV7-9 and TRBJ2-2; D remains ambiguous. V was trimmed by 6 bases and J by 4 bases, leaving 12 bases between them. From germline, CDR1 is SEHNR and CDR2 FQNEAQ (reference sequence). The CDR3 loop spans 14 amino acids. The full variable domain, in which reference TRBV7-9 and TRBJ2-2 provide the parts outside the CDR3, is DTGVSQNPRHKITKRGQNVTFRCDPISEHNRLYWYRQTLGQGPEFLTYFQNEAQLEKSRLLSDRFSAERPKGSFSTLEIQRTEQGDSAMYLCASSSRVSTGELFFGEGSRLTVL.

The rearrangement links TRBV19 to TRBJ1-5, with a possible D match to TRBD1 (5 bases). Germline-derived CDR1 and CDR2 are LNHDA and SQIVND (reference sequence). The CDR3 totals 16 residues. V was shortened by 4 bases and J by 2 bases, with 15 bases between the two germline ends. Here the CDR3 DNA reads TGTGCCAGTAGTAATCAAAGGGGAAGGGGCAATCAGCCCCAGCATTTT. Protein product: CASSNQRGRGNQPQHF. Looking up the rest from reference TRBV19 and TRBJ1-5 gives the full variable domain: DGGITQSPKYLFRKEGQNVTLSCEQNLNHDAMYWYRQDPGQGLRLIYYSQIVNDFQKGDIAEGYSVSREKKESFPLTVTSAQKNPTAFYLCASSNQRGRGNQPQHFGDGTRLSIL.

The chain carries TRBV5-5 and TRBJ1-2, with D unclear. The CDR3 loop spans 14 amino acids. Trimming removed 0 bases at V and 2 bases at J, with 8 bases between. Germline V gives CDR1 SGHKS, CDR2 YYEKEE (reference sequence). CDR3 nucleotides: TGTGCCAGCAGCTTGGCCCCAGAAAACTATGGCTACACCTTC. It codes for CASSLAPENYGYTF.

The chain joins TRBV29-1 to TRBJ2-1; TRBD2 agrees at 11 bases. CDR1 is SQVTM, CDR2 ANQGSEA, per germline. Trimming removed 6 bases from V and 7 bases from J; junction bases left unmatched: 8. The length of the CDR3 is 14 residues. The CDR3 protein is CSVETSGVFNEQFF. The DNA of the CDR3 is TGCAGCGTGGAGACTAGCGGGGTGTTTAATGAGCAGTTCTTC.

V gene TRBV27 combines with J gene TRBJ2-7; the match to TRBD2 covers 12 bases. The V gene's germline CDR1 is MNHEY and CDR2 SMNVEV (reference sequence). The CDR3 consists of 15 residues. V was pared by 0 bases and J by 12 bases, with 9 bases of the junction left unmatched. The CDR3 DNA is TGTGCCAGCAGTTTATCCGGACTAGCGGGGAATCTCAGGTACTTC. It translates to CASSLSGLAGNLRYF.

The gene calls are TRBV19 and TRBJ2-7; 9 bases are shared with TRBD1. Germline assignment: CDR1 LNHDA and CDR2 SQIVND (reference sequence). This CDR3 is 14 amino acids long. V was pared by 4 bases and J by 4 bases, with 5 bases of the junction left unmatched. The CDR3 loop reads CASSTHRGQYEQYF. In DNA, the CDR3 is TGTGCCAGTAGTACCCACAGGGGGCAGTACGAGCAGTACTTC.

As DNA, the CDR3 is TGTGCCAGCAGCCTTGACAGGGACACTGAAGCTTTCTTT. It codes for CASSLDRDTEAFF. The V gene is TRBV11-3, the J gene TRBJ1-1, with 7 bases identical to TRBD1. V shed 5 bases and J 3 bases; nucleotides not matched to a gene: 3. From germline, CDR1 is SGHNT and CDR2 YENEEA. The CDR3 extends over 13 amino acids.

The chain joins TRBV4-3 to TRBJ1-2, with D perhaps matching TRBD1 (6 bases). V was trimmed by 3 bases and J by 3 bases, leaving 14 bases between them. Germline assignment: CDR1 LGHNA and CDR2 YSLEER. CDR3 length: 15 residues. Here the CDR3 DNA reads TGCGCCAGCAGCCACATATACAGGGAAGACTATGGCTACACCTTC. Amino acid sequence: CASSHIYREDYGYTF.

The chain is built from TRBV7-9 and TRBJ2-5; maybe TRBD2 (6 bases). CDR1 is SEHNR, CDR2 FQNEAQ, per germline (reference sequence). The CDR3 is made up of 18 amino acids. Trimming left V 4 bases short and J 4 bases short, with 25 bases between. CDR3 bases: TGTGCCAGCAGCTACGGACGGCGACTAGATGTACGGTCAGAGACCCAGTACTTC. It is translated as CASSYGRRLDVRSETQYF.